This record looks at one T cell receptor (beta chain) sequence and its context. Between the trimmed V and J ends, which lost 6 bases and 10 bases, there was a span of 20 bases. CDR3 size: 15 residues. Germline V gene lookup returns CDR1 SGHKS and CDR2 YYEKEE (reference sequence). The data were taken from a study of T cell changes during pregnancy in multiple sclerosis. Only in-frame clones appear in the TCRdb table, and some are missing; sequencing was by immunoSEQ multiplex PCR. This table has about 44,000 clones, around 93% appearing once. The J gene is TRBJ1-6, the V gene TRBV5-5; D is perhaps TRBD1 (6 bases). The sequencing here drew on CD4+ T cells from peripheral blood mononuclear cells, taken in the third trimester of pregnancy. The receptor was isolated from a female donor with multiple sclerosis, enrolled in a pregnancy study. CDR3 nucleotide sequence: TGTGCCAGCACTAGGGGGAGCGACGCGAGCTCACCCCTCCACTTT. As protein: CASTRGSDASSPLHF.